This is a list of T cell receptor beta chains from one sample in a study of T cells in Graves' hyperthyroidism and ophthalmopathy. TCRdb passed the multiplex PCR reads through MiXCR, listing each CDR3 protein once. The sample has a few hundred thousand distinct CDR3 sequences, more than 11% seen once. The sequencing input was blood. Source of these receptors: a woman in her 30s with Graves' hyperthyroidism that later progressed to Graves' ophthalmopathy. The conserved cysteine and the conserved F or W are not part of the CDR3 here. The order of the fields is V gene, D gene, J gene, CDR3 protein. D genes are given only for firm matches.

V gene: TRBV27
D gene: .
J gene: TRBJ2-5
CDR3 protein: ASSFGTDQETQY

V gene: TRBV5-1
D gene: TRBD1
J gene: TRBJ2-3
CDR3 protein: ASRNDDRGVTDTQY

V gene: TRBV15
D gene: .
J gene: TRBJ2-1
CDR3 protein: ATSREAGTQNNEQF

V gene: TRBV18
D gene: .
J gene: TRBJ1-6
CDR3 protein: ASSPEINSPLH

V gene: TRBV9
D gene: TRBD1
J gene: TRBJ1-3
CDR3 protein: ASSSGQGAGNTIY

V gene: TRBV4-2
D gene: .
J gene: TRBJ2-4
CDR3 protein: ASSPEPQPKNIQY

V gene: TRBV7-3
D gene: TRBD1
J gene: TRBJ2-7
CDR3 protein: ASGPDRGPYEQY

V gene: TRBV3-1
D gene: .
J gene: TRBJ2-7
CDR3 protein: ASSQGSGRVSYEQY

V gene: TRBV10-3
D gene: TRBD2
J gene: TRBJ2-7
CDR3 protein: AITSGLAGDLYEQY

V gene: TRBV6-1
D gene: .
J gene: TRBJ1-5
CDR3 protein: ASSSQALGGHNQPQH

V gene: TRBV6-1
D gene: .
J gene: TRBJ1-5
CDR3 protein: ASNPSNQPQH

V gene: TRBV10-3
D gene: TRBD1
J gene: TRBJ1-2
CDR3 protein: AIRPSTGFYGYT

V gene: TRBV12-3/TRBV12-4
D gene: .
J gene: TRBJ1-2
CDR3 protein: ASSLVGGNRYGYT

V gene: TRBV13
D gene: .
J gene: TRBJ1-1
CDR3 protein: ASSLAGKEAF

V gene: TRBV20-1
D gene: .
J gene: TRBJ1-5
CDR3 protein: SATFRAATSNQPQH

V gene: TRBV4-1
D gene: TRBD1
J gene: TRBJ2-1
CDR3 protein: ASSQTIAGTGYNEQF

V gene: TRBV7-2
D gene: TRBD2
J gene: TRBJ2-7
CDR3 protein: ASSRLVAGGPEEQY

V gene: TRBV19
D gene: .
J gene: TRBJ2-7
CDR3 protein: ASKRGGAYEQY

V gene: TRBV6-1
D gene: TRBD2
J gene: TRBJ2-1
CDR3 protein: ASNDTPSGRENEQF

V gene: TRBV7-4
D gene: .
J gene: TRBJ1-2
CDR3 protein: ASSLRGMCYT

V gene: TRBV6-1
D gene: .
J gene: TRBJ1-2
CDR3 protein: ASSQGQTVPDGYT

V gene: TRBV19
D gene: TRBD2
J gene: TRBJ2-3
CDR3 protein: ASGLAGITDTQY

V gene: TRBV6-1
D gene: .
J gene: TRBJ2-3
CDR3 protein: ASSAYTRGDTQY

V gene: TRBV6-1
D gene: .
J gene: TRBJ2-1
CDR3 protein: ASSARTALLNEQF

V gene: TRBV20-1
D gene: TRBD2
J gene: TRBJ2-3
CDR3 protein: SAGLAGGPDTQY

V gene: TRBV2
D gene: .
J gene: TRBJ1-1
CDR3 protein: AAYMELMNTEAF

V gene: TRBV19
D gene: TRBD2
J gene: TRBJ2-3
CDR3 protein: ASTPTSGEGTDTQY

V gene: TRBV20-1
D gene: TRBD2
J gene: TRBJ2-7
CDR3 protein: SARLAGVYEQY

V gene: TRBV3-2
D gene: .
J gene: TRBJ2-1
CDR3 protein: ASSQEGGQGNEQF

V gene: TRBV27
D gene: .
J gene: TRBJ2-1
CDR3 protein: ASSWRGVGLGSYNEQL

V gene: TRBV28
D gene: TRBD2
J gene: TRBJ2-5
CDR3 protein: ASSPIRLAGPY

V gene: TRBV19
D gene: .
J gene: TRBJ1-4
CDR3 protein: ASSIGGTNEKLF

V gene: TRBV28
D gene: TRBD1
J gene: TRBJ1-1
CDR3 protein: ASVPGGAGIPEAF